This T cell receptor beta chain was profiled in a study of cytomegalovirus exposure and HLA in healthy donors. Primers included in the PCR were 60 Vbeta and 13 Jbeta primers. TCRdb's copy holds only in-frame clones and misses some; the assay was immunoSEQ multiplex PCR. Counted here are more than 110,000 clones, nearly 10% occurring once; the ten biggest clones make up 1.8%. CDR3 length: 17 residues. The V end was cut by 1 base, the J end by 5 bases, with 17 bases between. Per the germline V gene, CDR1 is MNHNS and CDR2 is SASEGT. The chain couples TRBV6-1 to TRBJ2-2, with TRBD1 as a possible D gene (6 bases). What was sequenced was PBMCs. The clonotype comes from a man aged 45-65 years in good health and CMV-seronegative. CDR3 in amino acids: CASSEDGMSGATGELFF. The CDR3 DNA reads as TGTGCCAGCAGTGAAGACGGGATGTCAGGGGCGACCGGGGAGCTGTTTTTT.